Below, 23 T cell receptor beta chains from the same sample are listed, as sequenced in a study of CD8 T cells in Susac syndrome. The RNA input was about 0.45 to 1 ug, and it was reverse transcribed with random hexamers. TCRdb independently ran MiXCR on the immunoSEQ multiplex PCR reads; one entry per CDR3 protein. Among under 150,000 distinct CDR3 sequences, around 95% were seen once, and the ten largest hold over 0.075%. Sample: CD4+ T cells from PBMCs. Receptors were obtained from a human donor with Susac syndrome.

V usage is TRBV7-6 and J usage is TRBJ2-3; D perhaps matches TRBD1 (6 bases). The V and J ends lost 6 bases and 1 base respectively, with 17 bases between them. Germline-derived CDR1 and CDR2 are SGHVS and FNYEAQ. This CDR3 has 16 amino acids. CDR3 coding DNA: TGTGCCAGCAGAAAGAAGGCTGAGGGGGGCACAGATACGCAGTATTTT. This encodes CASRKKAEGGTDTQYF.

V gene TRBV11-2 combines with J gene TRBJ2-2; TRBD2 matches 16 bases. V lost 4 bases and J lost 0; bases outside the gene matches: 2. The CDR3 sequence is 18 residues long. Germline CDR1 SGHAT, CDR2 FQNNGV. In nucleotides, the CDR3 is TGTGCCAGCAGCTGGGGACTAGCGGGAGGGGCGAACACCGGGGAGCTGTTTTTT. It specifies CASSWGLAGGANTGELFF. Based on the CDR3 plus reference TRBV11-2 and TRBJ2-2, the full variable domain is EAGVAQSPRYKIIEKRQSVAFWCNPISGHATLYWYQQILGQGPKLLIQFQNNGVVDDSQLPKDRFSAERLKGVDSTLKIQPAKLEDSAVYLCASSWGLAGGANTGELFFGEGSRLTVL.

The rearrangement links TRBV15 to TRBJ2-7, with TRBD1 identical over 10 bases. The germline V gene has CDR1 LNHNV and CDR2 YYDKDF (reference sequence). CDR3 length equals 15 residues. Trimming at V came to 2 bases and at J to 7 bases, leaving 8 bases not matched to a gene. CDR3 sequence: CATSRPGQGTWEQYF. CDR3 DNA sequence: TGTGCCACCAGCAGACCGGGACAGGGGACGTGGGAGCAGTACTTC.

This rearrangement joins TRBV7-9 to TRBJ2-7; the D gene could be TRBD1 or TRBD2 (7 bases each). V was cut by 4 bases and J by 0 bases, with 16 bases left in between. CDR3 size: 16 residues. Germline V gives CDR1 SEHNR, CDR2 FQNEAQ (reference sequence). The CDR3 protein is CASSSLGGGGSYEQYF. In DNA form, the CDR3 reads TGTGCCAGCAGCTCCCTGGGAGGGGGCGGCTCCTACGAGCAGTACTTC.

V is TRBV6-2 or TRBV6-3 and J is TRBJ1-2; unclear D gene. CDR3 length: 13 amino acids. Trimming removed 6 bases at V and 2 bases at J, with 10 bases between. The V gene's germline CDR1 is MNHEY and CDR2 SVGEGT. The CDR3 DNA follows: TGTGCCAGCAGATACGACGGAAACTATGGCTACACCTTC. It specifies CASRYDGNYGYTF.

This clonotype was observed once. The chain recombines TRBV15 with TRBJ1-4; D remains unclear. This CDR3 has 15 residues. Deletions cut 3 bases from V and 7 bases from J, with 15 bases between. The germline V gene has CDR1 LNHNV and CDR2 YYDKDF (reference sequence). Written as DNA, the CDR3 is TGTGCCACCAGCAGCCCCCAAGGGAAAAGTGAAAAACTGTTTTTT. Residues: CATSSPQGKSEKLFF. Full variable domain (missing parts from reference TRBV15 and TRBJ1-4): DAMVIQNPRYQVTQFGKPVTLSCSQTLNHNVMYWYQQKSSQAPKLLFHYYDKDFNNEADTPDNFQSRRPNTSFCFLDIRSPGLGDTAMYLCATSSPQGKSEKLFFGSGTQLSVL.

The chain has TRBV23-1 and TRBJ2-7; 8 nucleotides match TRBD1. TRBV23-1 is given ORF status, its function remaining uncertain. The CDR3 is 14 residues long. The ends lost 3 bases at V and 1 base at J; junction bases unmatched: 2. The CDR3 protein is CASSQGQDSYEQYF. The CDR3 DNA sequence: TGCGCCAGCAGTCAGGGACAGGATTCCTACGAGCAGTACTTC.

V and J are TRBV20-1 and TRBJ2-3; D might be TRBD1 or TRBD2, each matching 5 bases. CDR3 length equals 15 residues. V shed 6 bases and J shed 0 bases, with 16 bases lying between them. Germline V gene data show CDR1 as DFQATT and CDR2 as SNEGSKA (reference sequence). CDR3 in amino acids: CSAPGTMASTDTQYF. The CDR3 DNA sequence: TGCAGTGCCCCAGGGACCATGGCTAGCACAGATACGCAGTATTTT.

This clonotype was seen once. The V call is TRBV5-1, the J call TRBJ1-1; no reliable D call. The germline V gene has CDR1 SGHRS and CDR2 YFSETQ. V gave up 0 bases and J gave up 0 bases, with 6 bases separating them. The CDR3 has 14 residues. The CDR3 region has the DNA TGCGCCAGCAGCTTGGAGTCCATGAACACTGAAGCTTTCTTT. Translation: CASSLESMNTEAFF.

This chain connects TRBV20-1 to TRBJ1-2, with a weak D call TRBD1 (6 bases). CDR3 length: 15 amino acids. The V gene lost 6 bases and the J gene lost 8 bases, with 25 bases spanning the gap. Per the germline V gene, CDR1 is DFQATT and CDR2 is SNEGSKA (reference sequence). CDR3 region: CSAAPEQGGARGYTF. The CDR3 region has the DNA TGCAGTGCCGCCCCGGAACAGGGAGGCGCTAGGGGCTACACCTTC.

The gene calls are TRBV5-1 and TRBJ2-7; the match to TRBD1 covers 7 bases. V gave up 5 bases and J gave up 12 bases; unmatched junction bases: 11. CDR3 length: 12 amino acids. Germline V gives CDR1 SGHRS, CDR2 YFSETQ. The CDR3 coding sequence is TGCGCCAGCAGTCGCACAGGGGAAGGGCTGTACTTC. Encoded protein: CASSRTGEGLYF. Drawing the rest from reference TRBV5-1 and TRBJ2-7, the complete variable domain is KAGVTQTPRYLIKTRGQQVTLSCSPISGHRSVSWYQQTPGQGLQFLFEYFSETQRNKGNFPGRFSGRQFSNSRSEMNVSTLELGDSALYLCASSRTGEGLYFGPGTRLTVT.

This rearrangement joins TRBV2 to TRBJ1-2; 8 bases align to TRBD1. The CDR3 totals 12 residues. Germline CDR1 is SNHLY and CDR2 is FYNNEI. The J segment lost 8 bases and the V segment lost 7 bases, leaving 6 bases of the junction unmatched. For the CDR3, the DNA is TGTGCCAGCAAGGCAGGGACAGGCGGCTACACCTTC. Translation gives CASKAGTGGYTF.

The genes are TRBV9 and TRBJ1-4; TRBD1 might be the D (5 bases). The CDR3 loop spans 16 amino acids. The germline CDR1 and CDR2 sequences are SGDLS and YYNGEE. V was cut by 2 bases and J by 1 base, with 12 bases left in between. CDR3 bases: TGTGCCAGCAGCGTGGAGTGGGGGGGAACTAATGAAAAACTGTTTTTT. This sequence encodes CASSVEWGGTNEKLFF.

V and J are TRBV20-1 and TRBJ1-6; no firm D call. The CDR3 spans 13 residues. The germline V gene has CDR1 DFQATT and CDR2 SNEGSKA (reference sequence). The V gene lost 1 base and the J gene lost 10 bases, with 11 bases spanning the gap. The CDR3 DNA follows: TGCAGTGCTAGAGTTGGGGTGAGCTCACCCCTCCACTTT. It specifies CSARVGVSSPLHF.

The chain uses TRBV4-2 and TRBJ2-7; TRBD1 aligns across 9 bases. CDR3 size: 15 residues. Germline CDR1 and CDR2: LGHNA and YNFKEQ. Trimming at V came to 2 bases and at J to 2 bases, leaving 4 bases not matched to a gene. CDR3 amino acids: CASSQPGQGPYEQYF. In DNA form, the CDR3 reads TGTGCCAGCAGCCAACCGGGACAGGGTCCCTACGAGCAGTACTTC.

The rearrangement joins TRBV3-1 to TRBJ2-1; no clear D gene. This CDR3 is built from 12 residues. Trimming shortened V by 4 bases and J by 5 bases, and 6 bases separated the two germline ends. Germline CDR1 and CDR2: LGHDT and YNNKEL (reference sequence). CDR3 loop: CASSRLDNEQFF. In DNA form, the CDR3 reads TGTGCCAGCAGCCGACTCGACAATGAGCAGTTCTTC.

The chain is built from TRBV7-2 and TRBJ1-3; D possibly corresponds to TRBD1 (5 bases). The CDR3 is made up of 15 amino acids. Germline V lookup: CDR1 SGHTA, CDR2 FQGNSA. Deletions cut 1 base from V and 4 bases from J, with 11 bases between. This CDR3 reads CASSLGPGSGNTIYF. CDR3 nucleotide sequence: TGTGCCAGCAGCTTAGGCCCAGGGTCCGGAAACACCATATATTTT.

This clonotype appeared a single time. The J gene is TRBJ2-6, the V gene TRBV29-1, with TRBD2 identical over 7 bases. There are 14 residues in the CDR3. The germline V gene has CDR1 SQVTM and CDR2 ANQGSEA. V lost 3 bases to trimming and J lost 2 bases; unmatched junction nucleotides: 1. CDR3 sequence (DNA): TGCAGCGTTGAGGGAGGGGCTGGGGCCAACGTCCTGACTTTC. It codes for CSVEGGAGANVLTF.

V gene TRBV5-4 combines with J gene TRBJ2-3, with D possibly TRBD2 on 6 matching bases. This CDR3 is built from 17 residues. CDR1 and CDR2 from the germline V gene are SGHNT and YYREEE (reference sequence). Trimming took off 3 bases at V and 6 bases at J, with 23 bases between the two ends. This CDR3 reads CASSSGTPSGLGDTQYF. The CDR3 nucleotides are TGTGCCAGCAGCTCCGGGACTCCTTCGGGATTGGGGGATACGCAGTATTTT.

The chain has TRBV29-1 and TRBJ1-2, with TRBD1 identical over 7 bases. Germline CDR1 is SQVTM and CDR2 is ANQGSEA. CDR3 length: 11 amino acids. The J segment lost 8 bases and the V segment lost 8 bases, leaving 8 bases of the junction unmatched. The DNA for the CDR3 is TGCAGCTCCAGGGGGAGCCAAGGCTACACCTTC. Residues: CSSRGSQGYTF. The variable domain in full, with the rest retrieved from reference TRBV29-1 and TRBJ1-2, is SAVISQKPSRDICQRGTSLTIQCQVDSQVTMMFWYRQQPGQSLTLIATANQGSEATYESGFVIDKFPISRPNLTFSTLTVSNMSPEDSSIYLCSSRGSQGYTFGSGTRLTVV.

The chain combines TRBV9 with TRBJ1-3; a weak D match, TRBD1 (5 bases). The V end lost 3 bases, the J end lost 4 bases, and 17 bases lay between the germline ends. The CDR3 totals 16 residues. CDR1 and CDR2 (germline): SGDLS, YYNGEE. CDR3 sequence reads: CASSAPGRWPGNTIYF. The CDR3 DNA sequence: TGTGCCAGCAGCGCCCCAGGGAGGTGGCCGGGAAACACCATATATTTT.

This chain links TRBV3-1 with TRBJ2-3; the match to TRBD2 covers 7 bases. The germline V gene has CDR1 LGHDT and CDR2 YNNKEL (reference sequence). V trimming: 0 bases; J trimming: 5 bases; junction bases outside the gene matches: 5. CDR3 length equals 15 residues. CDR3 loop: CASSQDLAGLDTQYF. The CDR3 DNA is TGTGCCAGCAGCCAAGATTTAGCGGGCCTAGATACGCAGTATTTT.

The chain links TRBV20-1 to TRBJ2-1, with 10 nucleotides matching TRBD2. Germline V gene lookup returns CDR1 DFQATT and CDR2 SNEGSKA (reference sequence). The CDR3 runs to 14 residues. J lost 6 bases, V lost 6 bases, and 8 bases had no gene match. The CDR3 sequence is CSAPGASGGNEQFF. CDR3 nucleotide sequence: TGCAGTGCCCCGGGGGCTAGCGGGGGCAATGAGCAGTTCTTC.